The following is a T cell receptor (beta chain) sequence with its context. This sample is drawn from a study of CD8+ T cells in alopecia areata. As the sequencing template, cDNA was produced by extracting RNA and reverse transcribing it. Repertoires were generated with immunoSEQ multiplex PCR, while TCRdb's copy carries only in-frame clones and drops some. The sample yields around 270,000 clones, roughly 60% seen once. The CDR3 spans 14 residues. Between the trimmed V and J ends, which lost 8 bases and 6 bases, there was a span of 19 bases. Looked up from germline, CDR1 is SNHLY and CDR2 is FYNNEI. The treatment: oral pan-JAK inhibitor, 5-10 mg twice daily.

The chain is built from TRBV2 and TRBJ1-2; tentative D call: TRBD1 (6 bases). The source of this sequence is a human donor with alopecia areata. Sequenced here: CD4+ T cells sorted from blood, sampled at week 24, from a patient treated with tofacitinib. CDR3 nucleotide sequence: TGTGCCAGCGAGAGAGGGGGGTCGTTGGATGGCTACACCTTC. Protein product: CASERGGSLDGYTF.